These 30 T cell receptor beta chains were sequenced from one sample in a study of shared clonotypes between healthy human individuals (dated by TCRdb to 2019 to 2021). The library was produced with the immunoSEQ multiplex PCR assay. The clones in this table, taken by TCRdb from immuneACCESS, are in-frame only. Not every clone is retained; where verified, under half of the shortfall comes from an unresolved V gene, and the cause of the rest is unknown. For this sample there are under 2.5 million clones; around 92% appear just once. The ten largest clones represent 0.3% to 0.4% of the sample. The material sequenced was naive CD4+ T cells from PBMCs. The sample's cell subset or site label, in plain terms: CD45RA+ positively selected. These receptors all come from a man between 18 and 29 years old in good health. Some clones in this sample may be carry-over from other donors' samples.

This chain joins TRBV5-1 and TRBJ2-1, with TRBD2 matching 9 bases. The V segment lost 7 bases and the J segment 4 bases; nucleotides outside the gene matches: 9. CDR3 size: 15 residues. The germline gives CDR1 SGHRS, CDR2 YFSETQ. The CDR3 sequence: CASSSSGRSYNEQFF. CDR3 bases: TGCGCCAGCTCATCAAGCGGGAGGTCATACAATGAGCAGTTCTTC. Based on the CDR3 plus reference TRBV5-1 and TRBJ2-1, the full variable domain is KAGVTQTPRYLIKTRGQQVTLSCSPISGHRSVSWYQQTPGQGLQFLFEYFSETQRNKGNFPGRFSGRQFSNSRSEMNVSTLELGDSALYLCASSSSGRSYNEQFFGPGTRLTVL.

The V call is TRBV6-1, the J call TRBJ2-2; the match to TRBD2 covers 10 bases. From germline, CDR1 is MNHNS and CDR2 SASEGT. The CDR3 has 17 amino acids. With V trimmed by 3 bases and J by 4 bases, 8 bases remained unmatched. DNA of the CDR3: TGTGCCAGCAGTGATAAGACTAGCGGGCTTTTCACCGGGGAGCTGTTTTTT. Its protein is CASSDKTSGLFTGELFF.

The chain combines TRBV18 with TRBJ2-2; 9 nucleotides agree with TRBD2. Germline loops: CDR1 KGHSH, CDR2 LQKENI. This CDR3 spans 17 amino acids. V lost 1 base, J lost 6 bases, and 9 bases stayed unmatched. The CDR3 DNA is TGTGCCAGCTCACCACAGGCGGGAGGGCCAAGGCCCGGGGAGCTGTTTTTT. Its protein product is CASSPQAGGPRPGELFF.

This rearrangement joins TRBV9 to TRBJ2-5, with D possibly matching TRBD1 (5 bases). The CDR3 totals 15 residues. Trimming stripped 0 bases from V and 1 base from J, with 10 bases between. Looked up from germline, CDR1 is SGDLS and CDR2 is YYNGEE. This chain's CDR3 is CASSVGNRPQETQYF. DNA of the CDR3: TGTGCCAGCAGCGTAGGGAACAGGCCCCAAGAGACCCAGTACTTC.

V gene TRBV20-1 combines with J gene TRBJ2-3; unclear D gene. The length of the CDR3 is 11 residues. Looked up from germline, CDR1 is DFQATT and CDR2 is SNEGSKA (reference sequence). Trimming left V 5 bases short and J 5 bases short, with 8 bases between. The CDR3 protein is CSAGHLDTQYF. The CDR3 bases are TGCAGTGCTGGGCACCTAGATACGCAGTATTTT.

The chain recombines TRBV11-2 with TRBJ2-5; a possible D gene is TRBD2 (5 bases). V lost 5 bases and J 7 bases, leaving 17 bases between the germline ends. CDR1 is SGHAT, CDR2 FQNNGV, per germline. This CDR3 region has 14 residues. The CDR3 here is CASSHLAGPLTQYF. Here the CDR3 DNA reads TGTGCCAGCAGCCACCTGGCGGGCCCCCTGACCCAGTACTTC.

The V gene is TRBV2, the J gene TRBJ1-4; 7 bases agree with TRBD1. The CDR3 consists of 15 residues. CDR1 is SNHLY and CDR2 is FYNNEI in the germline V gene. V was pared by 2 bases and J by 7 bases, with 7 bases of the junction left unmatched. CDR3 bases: TGTGCCAGCAGTGAAAGACAGGGAAATTTTGAAAAACTGTTTTTT. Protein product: CASSERQGNFEKLFF.

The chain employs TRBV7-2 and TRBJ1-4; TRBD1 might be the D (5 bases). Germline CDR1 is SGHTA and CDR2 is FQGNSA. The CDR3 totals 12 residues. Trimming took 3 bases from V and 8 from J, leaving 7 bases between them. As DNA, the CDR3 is TGTGCCAGCAGCTTTGGGGGGGAAAAACTGTTTTTT. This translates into CASSFGGEKLFF. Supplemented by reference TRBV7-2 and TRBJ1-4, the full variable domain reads GAGVSQSPSNKVTEKGKDVELRCDPISGHTALYWYRQSLGQGLEFLIYFQGNSAPDKSGLPSDRFSAERTGGSVSTLTIQRTQQEDSAVYLCASSFGGEKLFFGSGTQLSVL.

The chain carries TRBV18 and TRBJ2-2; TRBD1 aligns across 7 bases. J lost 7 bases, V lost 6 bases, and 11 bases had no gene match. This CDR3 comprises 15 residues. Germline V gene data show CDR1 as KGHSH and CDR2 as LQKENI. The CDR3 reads CASSPGQMLDGELFF. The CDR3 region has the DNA TGTGCCAGCTCGCCGGGACAGATGTTAGACGGGGAGCTGTTTTTT. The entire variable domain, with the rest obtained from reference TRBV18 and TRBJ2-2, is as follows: NAGVMQNPRHLVRRRGQEARLRCSPMKGHSHVYWYRQLPEEGLKFMVYLQKENIIDESGMPKERFSAEFPKEGPSILRIQQVVRGDSAAYFCASSPGQMLDGELFFGEGSRLTVL.

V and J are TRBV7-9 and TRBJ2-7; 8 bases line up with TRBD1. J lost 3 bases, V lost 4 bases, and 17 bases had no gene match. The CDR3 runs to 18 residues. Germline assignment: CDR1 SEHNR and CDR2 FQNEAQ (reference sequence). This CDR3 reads CASSSTRGDRGPLYEQYF. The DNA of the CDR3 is TGTGCCAGCAGCTCAACCAGGGGCGACAGGGGCCCCCTCTACGAGCAGTACTTC.

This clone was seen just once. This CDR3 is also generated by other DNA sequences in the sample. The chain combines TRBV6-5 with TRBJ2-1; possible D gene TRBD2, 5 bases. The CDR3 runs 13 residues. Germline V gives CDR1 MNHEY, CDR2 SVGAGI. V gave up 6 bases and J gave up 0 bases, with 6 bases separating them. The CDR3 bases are TGTGCCAGCAGCCGGGACTCCTACAATGAGCAGTTCTTC. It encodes CASSRDSYNEQFF.

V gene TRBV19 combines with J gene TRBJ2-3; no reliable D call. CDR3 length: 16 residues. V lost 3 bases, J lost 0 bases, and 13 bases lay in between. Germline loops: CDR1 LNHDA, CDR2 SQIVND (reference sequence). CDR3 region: CASSIGQAISTDTQYF. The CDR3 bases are TGTGCCAGTAGTATTGGCCAGGCTATTAGCACAGATACGCAGTATTTT.

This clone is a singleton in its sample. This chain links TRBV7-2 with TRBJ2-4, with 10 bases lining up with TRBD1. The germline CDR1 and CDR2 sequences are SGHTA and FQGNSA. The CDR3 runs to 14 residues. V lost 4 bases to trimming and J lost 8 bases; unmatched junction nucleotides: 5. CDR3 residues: CASSSTGGLDIQYF. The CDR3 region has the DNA TGTGCCAGCAGCTCGACAGGGGGCTTGGACATTCAGTACTTC.

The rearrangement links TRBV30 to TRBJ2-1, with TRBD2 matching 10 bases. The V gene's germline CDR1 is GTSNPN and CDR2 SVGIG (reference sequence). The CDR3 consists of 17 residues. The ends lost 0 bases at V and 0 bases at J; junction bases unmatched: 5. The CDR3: CAWSVLAGRSSYNEQFF. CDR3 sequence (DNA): TGTGCCTGGAGTGTACTAGCGGGGCGTAGCTCCTACAATGAGCAGTTCTTC.

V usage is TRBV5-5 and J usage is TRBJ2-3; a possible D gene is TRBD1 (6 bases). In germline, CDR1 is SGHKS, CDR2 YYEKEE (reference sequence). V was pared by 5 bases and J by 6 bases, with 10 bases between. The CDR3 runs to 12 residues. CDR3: CASRAQGDTQYF. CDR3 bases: TGTGCCAGCAGAGCCCAGGGGGATACGCAGTATTTT.

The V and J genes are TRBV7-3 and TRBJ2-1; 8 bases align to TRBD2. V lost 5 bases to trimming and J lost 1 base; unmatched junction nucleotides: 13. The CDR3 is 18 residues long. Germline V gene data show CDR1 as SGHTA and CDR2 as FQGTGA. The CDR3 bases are TGTGCCAGCAGCCCACACACTTCCAGCGGGAGTTCCTACAATGAGCAGTTCTTC. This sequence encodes CASSPHTSSGSSYNEQFF.

The CDR3 region has the DNA TGTGCCAGCAGCTTATCTTGGGGGGATCAGCCCCAGCATTTT. This translates into CASSLSWGDQPQHF. The V and J genes are TRBV7-2 and TRBJ1-5; tentative D call: TRBD1 (5 bases). This CDR3 spans 14 amino acids. Trimming removed 2 bases at V and 5 bases at J, with 10 bases between. Germline CDR1 is SGHTA and CDR2 is FQGNSA. Full variable domain (remainder filled in from reference TRBV7-2 and TRBJ1-5): GAGVSQSPSNKVTEKGKDVELRCDPISGHTALYWYRQSLGQGLEFLIYFQGNSAPDKSGLPSDRFSAERTGGSVSTLTIQRTQQEDSAVYLCASSLSWGDQPQHFGDGTRLSIL.

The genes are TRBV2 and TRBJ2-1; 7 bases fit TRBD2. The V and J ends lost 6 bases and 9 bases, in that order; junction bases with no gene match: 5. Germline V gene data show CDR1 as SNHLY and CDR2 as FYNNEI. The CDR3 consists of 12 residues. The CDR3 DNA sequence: TGTGCCAGCAGCCGGGAGGTCGGTGAGCAGTTCTTC. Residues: CASSREVGEQFF.

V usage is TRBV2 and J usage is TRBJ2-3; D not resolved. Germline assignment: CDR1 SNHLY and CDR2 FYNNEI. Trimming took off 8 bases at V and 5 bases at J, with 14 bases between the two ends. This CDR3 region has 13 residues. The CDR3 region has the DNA TGTGCCAGCGGGGAAGGTTTGGGAGATACGCAGTATTTT. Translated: CASGEGLGDTQYF.

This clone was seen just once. CDR3 sequence reads: CASGVSSGGETQYF. The CDR3, as DNA: TGTGCCAGCGGTGTTTCGAGTGGGGGAGAGACCCAGTACTTC. This chain connects TRBV6-5 to TRBJ2-5; the D gene could be TRBD1 or TRBD2 (5 bases each). V was cut by 8 bases and J by 4 bases, with 17 bases left in between. CDR1 and CDR2 (germline): MNHEY, SVGAGI. The CDR3 is made up of 14 amino acids.

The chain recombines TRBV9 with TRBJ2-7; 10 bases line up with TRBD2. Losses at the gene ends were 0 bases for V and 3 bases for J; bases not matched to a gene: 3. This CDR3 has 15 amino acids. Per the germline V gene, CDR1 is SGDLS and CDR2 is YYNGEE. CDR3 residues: CASSVESSGSYEQYF. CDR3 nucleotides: TGTGCCAGCAGCGTAGAGTCTAGCGGGAGCTACGAGCAGTACTTC.

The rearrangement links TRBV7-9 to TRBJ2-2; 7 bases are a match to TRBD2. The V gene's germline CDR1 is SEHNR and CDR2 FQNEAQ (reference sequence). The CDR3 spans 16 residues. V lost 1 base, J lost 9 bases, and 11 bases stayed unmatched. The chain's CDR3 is CASSLVATSMARELFF. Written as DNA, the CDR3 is TGTGCCAGCAGCTTAGTCGCGACTAGCATGGCGAGGGAGCTGTTTTTT.

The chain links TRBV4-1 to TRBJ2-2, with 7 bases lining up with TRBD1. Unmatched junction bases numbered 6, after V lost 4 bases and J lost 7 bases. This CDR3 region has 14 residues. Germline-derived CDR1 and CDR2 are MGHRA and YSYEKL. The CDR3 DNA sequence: TGCGCCAGCAGCCTTACAGGGGTTAACGGGGAGCTGTTTTTT. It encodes CASSLTGVNGELFF.

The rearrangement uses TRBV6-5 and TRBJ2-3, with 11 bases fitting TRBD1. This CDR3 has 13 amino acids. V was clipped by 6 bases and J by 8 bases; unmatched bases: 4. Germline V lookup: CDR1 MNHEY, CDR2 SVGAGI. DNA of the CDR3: TGTGCCAGCAGCCAGGACAGGGGGCTTACGCAGTATTTT. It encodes CASSQDRGLTQYF.

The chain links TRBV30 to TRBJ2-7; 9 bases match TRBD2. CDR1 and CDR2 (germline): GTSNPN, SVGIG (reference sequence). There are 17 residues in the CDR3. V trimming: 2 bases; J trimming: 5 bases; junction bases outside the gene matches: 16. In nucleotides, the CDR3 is TGTGCCTGGAGTAAAGGGATGACTAGCGGATATTTCGACGAGCAGTACTTC. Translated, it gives CAWSKGMTSGYFDEQYF.

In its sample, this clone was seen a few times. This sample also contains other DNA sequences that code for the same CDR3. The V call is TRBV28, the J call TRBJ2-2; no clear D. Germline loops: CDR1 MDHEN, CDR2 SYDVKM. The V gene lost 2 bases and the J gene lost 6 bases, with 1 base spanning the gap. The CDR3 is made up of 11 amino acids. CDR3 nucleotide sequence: TGTGCCAGCAGTTTAGCCGGGGAGCTGTTTTTT. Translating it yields CASSLAGELFF.

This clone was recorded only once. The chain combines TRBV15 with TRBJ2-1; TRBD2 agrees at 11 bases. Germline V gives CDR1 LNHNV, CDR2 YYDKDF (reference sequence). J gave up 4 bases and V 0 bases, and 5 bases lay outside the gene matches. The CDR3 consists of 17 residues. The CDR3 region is CATSREVASGGYNEQFF. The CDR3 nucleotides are TGTGCCACCAGCAGAGAGGTGGCTAGCGGGGGGTACAATGAGCAGTTCTTC.

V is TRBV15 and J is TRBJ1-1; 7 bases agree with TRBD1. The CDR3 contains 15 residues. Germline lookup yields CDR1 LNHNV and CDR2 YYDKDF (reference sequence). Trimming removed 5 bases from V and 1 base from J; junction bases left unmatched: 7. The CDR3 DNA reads TGTGCCACCAGCCAATGGACAGGAAGGAACACTGAAGCTTTCTTT. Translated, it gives CATSQWTGRNTEAFF.

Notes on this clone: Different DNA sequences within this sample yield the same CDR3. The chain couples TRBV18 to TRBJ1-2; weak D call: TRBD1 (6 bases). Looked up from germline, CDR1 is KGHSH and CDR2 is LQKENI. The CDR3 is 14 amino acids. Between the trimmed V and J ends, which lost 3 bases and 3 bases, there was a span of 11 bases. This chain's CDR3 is CASSPPGGDYGYTF. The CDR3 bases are TGTGCCAGCTCACCCCCGGGGGGCGACTATGGCTACACCTTC.

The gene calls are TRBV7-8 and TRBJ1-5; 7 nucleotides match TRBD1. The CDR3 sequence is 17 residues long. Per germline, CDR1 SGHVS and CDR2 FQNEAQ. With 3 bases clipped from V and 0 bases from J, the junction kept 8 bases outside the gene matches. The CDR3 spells CASSFDGTAFSNQPQHF. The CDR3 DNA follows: TGTGCCAGCAGCTTCGACGGGACAGCGTTTAGCAATCAGCCCCAGCATTTT.